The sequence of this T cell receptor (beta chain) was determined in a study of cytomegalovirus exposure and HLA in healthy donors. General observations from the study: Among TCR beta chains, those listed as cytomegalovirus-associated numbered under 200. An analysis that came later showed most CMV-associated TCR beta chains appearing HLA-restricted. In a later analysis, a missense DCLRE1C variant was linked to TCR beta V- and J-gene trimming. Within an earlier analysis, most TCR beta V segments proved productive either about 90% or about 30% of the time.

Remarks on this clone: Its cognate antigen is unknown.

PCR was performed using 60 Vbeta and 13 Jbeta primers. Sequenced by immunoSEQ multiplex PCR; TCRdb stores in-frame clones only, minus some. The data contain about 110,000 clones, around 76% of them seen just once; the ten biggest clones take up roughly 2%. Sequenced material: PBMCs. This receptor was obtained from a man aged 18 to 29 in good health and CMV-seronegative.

The CDR3 DNA follows: TGTGCCAGCAGCTTGGAAGGGGTTACACCCCTCCACTTT. As protein: CASSLEGVTPLHF. The chain joins TRBV5-4 to TRBJ1-6; TRBD1 is a possible D gene (5 bases). The CDR3 length is 13 residues. Deletions cut 0 bases from V and 11 bases from J, with 9 bases between. Germline V gene data show CDR1 as SGHNT and CDR2 as YYREEE (reference sequence).